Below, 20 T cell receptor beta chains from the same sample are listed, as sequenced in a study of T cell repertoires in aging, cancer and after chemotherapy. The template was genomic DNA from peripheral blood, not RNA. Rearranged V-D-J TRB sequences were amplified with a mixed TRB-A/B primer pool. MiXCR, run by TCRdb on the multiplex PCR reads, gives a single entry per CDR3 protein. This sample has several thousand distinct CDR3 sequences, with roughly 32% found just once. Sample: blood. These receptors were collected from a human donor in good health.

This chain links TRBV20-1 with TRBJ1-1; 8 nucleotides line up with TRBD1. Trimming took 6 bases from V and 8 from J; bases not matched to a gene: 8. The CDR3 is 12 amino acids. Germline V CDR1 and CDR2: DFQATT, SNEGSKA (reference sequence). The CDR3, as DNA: TGCAGTGCACGGACAGGGACGAGCGAAGCTTTCTTT. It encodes CSARTGTSEAFF.

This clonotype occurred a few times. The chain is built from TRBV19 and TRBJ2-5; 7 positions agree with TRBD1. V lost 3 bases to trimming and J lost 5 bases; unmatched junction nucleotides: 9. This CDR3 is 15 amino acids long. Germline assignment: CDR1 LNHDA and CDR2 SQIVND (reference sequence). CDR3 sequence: CASSIGQASIETQYF. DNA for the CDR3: TGTGCCAGTAGTATCGGACAGGCTAGCATCGAGACCCAGTACTTC.

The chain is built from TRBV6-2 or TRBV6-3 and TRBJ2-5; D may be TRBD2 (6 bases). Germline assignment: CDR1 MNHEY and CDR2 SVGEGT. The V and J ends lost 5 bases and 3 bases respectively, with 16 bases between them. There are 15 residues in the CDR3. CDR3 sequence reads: CASSQRVAREETQYF. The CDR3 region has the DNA TGTGCCAGCAGTCAGCGGGTAGCGAGGGAAGAGACCCAGTACTTC.

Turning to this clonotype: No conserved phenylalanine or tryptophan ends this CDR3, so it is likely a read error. DNA of the CDR3: TGTGCCAGCAGCTCAGTAGTGCGGGAGGGCCGGGATACGCAGTATTCT. Translating it yields CASSSVVREGRDTQYS. This chain joins TRBV6-2 or TRBV6-3 and TRBJ2-3, with TRBD2 matching over 9 bases. The J segment lost 6 bases and the V segment lost 6 bases, leaving 13 bases of the junction unmatched. CDR1 is MNHEY, CDR2 SVGEGT, per germline. The CDR3 runs to 16 residues.

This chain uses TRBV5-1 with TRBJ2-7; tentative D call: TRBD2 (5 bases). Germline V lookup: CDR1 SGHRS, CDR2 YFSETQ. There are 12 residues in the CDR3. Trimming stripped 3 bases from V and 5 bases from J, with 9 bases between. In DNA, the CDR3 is TGCGCCAGCAGCTGGCCGGGAAACGAGCAGTACTTC. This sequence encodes CASSWPGNEQYF.

Here the CDR3 reads CASSPGQAMDGYTF. In nucleotides, the CDR3 is TGTGCCAGCTCACCAGGACAGGCTATGGATGGCTACACCTTC. V is TRBV18 and J is TRBJ1-2; TRBD1 matches at 7 bases. Germline assignment: CDR1 KGHSH and CDR2 LQKENI. The CDR3 covers 14 residues. V was pared by 2 bases and J by 6 bases, with 6 bases of the junction left unmatched.

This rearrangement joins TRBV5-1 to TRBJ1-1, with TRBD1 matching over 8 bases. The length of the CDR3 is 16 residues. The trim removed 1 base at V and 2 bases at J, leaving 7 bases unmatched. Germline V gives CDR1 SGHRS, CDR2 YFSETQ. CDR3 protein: CASSLLLQGANTEAFF. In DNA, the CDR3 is TGCGCCAGCAGCTTGTTATTGCAGGGGGCAAACACTGAAGCTTTCTTT.

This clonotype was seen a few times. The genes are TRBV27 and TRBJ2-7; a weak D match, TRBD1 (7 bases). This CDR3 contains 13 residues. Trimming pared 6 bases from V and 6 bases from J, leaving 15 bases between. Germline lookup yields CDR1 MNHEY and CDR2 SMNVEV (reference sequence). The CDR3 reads CASRRPQGGEQYF. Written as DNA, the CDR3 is TGTGCCAGCAGGCGACCCCAGGGGGGCGAGCAGTACTTC.

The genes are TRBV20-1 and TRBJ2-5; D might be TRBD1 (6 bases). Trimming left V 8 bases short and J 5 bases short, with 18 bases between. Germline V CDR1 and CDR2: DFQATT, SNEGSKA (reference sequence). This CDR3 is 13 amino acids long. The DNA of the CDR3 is TGCAGTCCCCATAAGACAGGCCCGGAGACCCAGTACTTC. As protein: CSPHKTGPETQYF.

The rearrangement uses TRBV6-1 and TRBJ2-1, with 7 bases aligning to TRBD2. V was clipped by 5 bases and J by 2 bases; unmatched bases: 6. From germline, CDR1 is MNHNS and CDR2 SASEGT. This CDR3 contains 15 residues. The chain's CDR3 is CASSWAGVAYNEQFF. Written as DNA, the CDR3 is TGTGCCAGCAGTTGGGCGGGAGTGGCCTACAATGAGCAGTTCTTC.

This CDR3 reads CASSSRGDEQYF. The CDR3 DNA sequence: TGCGCCAGCAGCTCTAGAGGGGACGAGCAGTACTTC. The V call is TRBV5-1, the J call TRBJ2-7; D may match TRBD1 or TRBD2 (5 bases each). V lost 3 bases to trimming and J lost 5 bases, with 9 bases between them. Germline-derived CDR1 and CDR2 are SGHRS and YFSETQ. The CDR3 runs to 12 residues.

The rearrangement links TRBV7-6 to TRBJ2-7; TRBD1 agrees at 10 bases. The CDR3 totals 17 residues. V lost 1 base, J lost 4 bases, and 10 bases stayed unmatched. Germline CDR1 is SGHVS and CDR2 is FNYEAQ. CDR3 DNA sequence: TGTGCCAGCAGCTTAGTGAGGGGGACAGGGGCCCATTACGAGCAGTACTTC. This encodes CASSLVRGTGAHYEQYF.

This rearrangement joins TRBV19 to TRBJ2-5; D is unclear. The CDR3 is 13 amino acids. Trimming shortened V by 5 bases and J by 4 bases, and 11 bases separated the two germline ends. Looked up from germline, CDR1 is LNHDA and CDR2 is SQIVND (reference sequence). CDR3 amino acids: CASSPVNPETQYF. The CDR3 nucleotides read TGTGCCAGTAGTCCGGTTAACCCAGAGACCCAGTACTTC.

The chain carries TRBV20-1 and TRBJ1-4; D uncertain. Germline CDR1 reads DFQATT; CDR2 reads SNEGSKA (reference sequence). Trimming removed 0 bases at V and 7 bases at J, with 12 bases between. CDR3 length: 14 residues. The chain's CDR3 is CSARDPWRGEKLFF. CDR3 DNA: TGCAGTGCTAGAGATCCATGGCGGGGTGAAAAACTGTTTTTT.

The CDR3 DNA reads TGTGCCAGCATTGCTGGGAACTCACCCCTCCACTTT. This sequence encodes CASIAGNSPLHF. The chain links TRBV27 to TRBJ1-6; no reliable D call. Germline lookup yields CDR1 MNHEY and CDR2 SMNVEV (reference sequence). The V end was cut by 7 bases, the J end by 10 bases, with 11 bases between. The CDR3 extends over 12 amino acids.

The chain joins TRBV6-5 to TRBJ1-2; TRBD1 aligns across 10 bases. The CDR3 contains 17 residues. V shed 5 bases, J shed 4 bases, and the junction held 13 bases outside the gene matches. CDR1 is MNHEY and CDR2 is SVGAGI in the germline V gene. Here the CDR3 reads CASSPLGQGRGPYGYTF. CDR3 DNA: TGTGCCAGCAGTCCCCTGGGACAGGGGAGGGGACCCTATGGCTACACCTTC.

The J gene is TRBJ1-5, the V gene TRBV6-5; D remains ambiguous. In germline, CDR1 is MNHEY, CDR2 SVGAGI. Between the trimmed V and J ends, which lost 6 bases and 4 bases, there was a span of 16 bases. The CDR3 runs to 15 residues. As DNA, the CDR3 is TGTGCCAGCAGCTCCAACGGCTTGGGGAATCAGCCCCAGCATTTT. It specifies CASSSNGLGNQPQHF.

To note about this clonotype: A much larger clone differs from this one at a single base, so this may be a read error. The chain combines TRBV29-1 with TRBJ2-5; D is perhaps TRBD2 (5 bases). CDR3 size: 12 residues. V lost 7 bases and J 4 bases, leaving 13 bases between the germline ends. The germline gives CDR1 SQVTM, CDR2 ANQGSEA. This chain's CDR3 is CSGREGRETQYF. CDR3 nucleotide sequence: TGCAGCGGACGAGAGGGTCGAGAGACCCAGTACTTC.

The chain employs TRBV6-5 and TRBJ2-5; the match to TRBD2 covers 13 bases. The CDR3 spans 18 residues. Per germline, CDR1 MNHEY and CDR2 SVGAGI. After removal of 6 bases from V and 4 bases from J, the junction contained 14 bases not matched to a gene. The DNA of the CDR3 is TGTGCCAGCAGCAGAGTAGTAACTAGCGGGAGGGGTAGAGAGACCCAGTACTTC. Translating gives CASSRVVTSGRGRETQYF.

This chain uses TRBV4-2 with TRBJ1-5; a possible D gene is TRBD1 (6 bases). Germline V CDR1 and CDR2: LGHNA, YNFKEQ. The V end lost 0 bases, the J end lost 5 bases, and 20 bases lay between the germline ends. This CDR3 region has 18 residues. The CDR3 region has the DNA TGTGCCAGCAGCCAAGATGGAGGGCAGGGGCCTCTCTATCAGCCCCAGCATTTT. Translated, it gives CASSQDGGQGPLYQPQHF.